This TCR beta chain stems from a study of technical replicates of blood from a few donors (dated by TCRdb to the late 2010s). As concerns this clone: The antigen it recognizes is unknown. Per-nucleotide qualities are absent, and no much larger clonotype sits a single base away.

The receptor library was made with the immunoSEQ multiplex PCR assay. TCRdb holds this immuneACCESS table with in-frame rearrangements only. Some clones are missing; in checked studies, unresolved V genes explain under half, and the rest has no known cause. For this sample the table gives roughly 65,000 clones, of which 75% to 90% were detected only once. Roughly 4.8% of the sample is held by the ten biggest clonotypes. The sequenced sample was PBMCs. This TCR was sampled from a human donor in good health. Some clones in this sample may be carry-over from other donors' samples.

The CDR3 corresponds to CSVVAGEQYF. The bases read TGCAGCGTTGTGGCGGGCGAGCAGTACTTC. Here the chain combines TRBV29-1 and TRBJ2-7; possibly the D gene is TRBD2, per 5 matching bases. V lost 4 bases and J lost 6 bases; the stretch between them is 7 bases long. Including cysteine and phenylalanine, the CDR3 has 10 amino acids. Just the 30-base CDR3 DNA is kept, in frame starting at base 1. CDR1 and CDR2 are drawn from the germline V gene: SQVTM, ANQGSEA.